The 16 T cell receptor beta chains below all came from one sample that was sequenced in a study of blood T cell repertoires in COVID-19. The data were produced by immunoSEQ multiplex PCR, yet TCRdb's version contains in-frame clones alone and is incomplete. The sample includes about 90,000 clones, roughly nine tenths seen only once; the top ten take more than 1.5%. The sample taken for sequencing was peripheral blood. These receptors were collected from a human donor with active COVID-19. The donor label of this sample is uncertain.

This sequence joins TRBV6-5 and TRBJ2-7; TRBD1 matches 8 bases. V shed 6 bases, J shed 1 base, and the junction held 8 bases outside the gene matches. This CDR3 has 15 residues. CDR1 and CDR2 (germline): MNHEY, SVGAGI. The chain's CDR3 is CASRNGQGHSYEQYF. The CDR3 DNA reads TGTGCCAGCAGAAATGGACAGGGTCATTCCTACGAGCAGTACTTC.

The V call is TRBV19, the J call TRBJ2-1, with 12 positions matching TRBD2. Unmatched junction bases numbered 9, after V lost 6 bases and J lost 9 bases. Germline V lookup: CDR1 LNHDA, CDR2 SQIVND (reference sequence). The CDR3 runs 15 residues. The CDR3 region is CASSPTSGGISEQFF. CDR3 bases: TGTGCCAGTAGCCCCACTAGCGGGGGGATATCTGAGCAGTTCTTC.

The chain has TRBV4-1 and TRBJ1-1; tentative D call: TRBD1 (5 bases). With 5 bases removed from V and 0 bases from J, the gap between germline ends came to 10 bases. The CDR3 spans 14 residues. The germline CDR1 and CDR2 sequences are MGHRA and YSYEKL. CDR3: CASSTGGVNTEAFF. For the CDR3, the DNA is TGCGCCAGCAGCACCGGGGGGGTGAACACTGAAGCTTTCTTT.

As regards this clone: This CDR3 is also generated by other DNA sequences in the sample. The rearrangement links TRBV4-2 to TRBJ2-3; a weak D match, TRBD2 (6 bases). The germline V gene has CDR1 LGHNA and CDR2 YNFKEQ. The germline V and J ends were trimmed by 0 bases and 3 bases, with 13 bases remaining between them. The CDR3 runs to 16 residues. The CDR3 reads CASSQDRGGGTDTQYF. In nucleotides, the CDR3 is TGTGCCAGCAGCCAAGATCGGGGTGGGGGGACAGATACGCAGTATTTT.

This clone was detected only a few times. The chain has TRBV2 and TRBJ1-6; D call uncertain. V dropped 1 base and J dropped 4 bases, with 5 bases sitting between them. CDR3 length: 14 residues. In germline, CDR1 is SNHLY, CDR2 FYNNEI. The CDR3 spells CASSEGPYNSPLHF. The CDR3 DNA follows: TGTGCCAGCAGTGAAGGGCCTTATAATTCACCCCTCCACTTT.

This clone was recorded once. The CDR3 region is CASSLIGGQGFEKLFF. The CDR3 DNA sequence: TGTGCCAGCAGTTTAATTGGGGGACAGGGCTTTGAAAAACTGTTTTTT. The genes are TRBV27 and TRBJ1-4, with 9 bases matching TRBD1. J lost 7 bases, V lost 2 bases, and 8 bases had no gene match. From germline, CDR1 is MNHEY and CDR2 SMNVEV (reference sequence). The CDR3 is made up of 16 amino acids.

The chain combines TRBV15 with TRBJ2-1; 9 nucleotides line up with TRBD1. In germline, CDR1 is LNHNV, CDR2 YYDKDF (reference sequence). V lost 2 bases to trimming and J lost 5 bases; unmatched junction nucleotides: 13. The CDR3 runs 18 residues. DNA of the CDR3: TGTGCCACCAGCAGACGTAACAGGGGGCGCGGTTCTGACAATGAGCAGTTCTTC. Amino acid sequence: CATSRRNRGRGSDNEQFF.

This chain connects TRBV5-1 to TRBJ2-7; 16 bases are a match to TRBD2. The CDR3 totals 16 residues. After removal of 4 bases from V and 6 bases from J, the junction contained 7 bases not matched to a gene. The germline V gene has CDR1 SGHRS and CDR2 YFSETQ. Written as DNA, the CDR3 is TGCGCCAGCAGCGGGACTAGCGGGGGGGTACCTGGCGAGCAGTACTTC. Encoded protein: CASSGTSGGVPGEQYF.

The chain employs TRBV5-8 and TRBJ1-2; 8 bases align to TRBD1. The CDR3 contains 15 residues. After removal of 0 bases from V and 6 bases from J, the junction contained 7 bases not matched to a gene. CDR1 SGHTS and CDR2 YDEGEE come from the germline V gene. CDR3 amino acids: CASSLAWTGLDGYTF. The CDR3 nucleotides are TGTGCCAGCAGCTTGGCCTGGACAGGGCTTGATGGCTACACCTTC.

Here the CDR3 reads CASSPRTSGNTGELFF. For the CDR3, the DNA is TGTGCCAGCAGCCCTAGGACTAGCGGAAACACCGGGGAGCTGTTTTTT. This chain uses TRBV9 with TRBJ2-2, with TRBD2 matching 10 bases. From germline, CDR1 is SGDLS and CDR2 YYNGEE. Trimming cost V 4 bases and J 2 bases; bases outside gene matches: 5. The CDR3 is made up of 16 amino acids.

This chain joins TRBV6-5 and TRBJ1-3; D might be TRBD1 (6 bases). The CDR3 runs 15 residues. V gave up 5 bases and J gave up 3 bases, with 14 bases separating them. CDR1 and CDR2 (germline): MNHEY, SVGAGI. CDR3 region: CASSIQGPLGNTIYF. In DNA form, the CDR3 reads TGTGCCAGCAGTATACAGGGCCCTCTTGGAAACACCATATATTTT.

A word on this clone: At one end, the junction sequence differs from germline, possibly due to a read error. This chain connects TRBV7-7 to TRBJ2-5; 11 positions agree with TRBD2. CDR3 length: 17 amino acids. The V gene's germline CDR1 is SSHAT and CDR2 FNYEAQ (reference sequence). As DNA, the CDR3 is TGTGCTAGCAGCTTAGGGATTAGCGGGGGGGCCGGAGAGACCCAGTACTTC. Protein: CASSLGISGGAGETQYF.

Here the CDR3 DNA reads TGTGCCAGCAGCTCGGGACTGTACAATGAGCAGTTCTTC. Its protein product is CASSSGLYNEQFF. The rearrangement links TRBV7-3 to TRBJ2-1, with D possibly TRBD2 on 6 matching bases. V was cut by 4 bases and J by 4 bases, with 8 bases left in between. The CDR3 spans 13 residues. Germline V gene data show CDR1 as SGHTA and CDR2 as FQGTGA.

This clone was detected a few times. The genes are TRBV7-6 and TRBJ2-5; D not certain. Germline V gene data show CDR1 as SGHVS and CDR2 as FNYEAQ. Trimming took off 5 bases at V and 5 bases at J, with 6 bases between the two ends. The CDR3 sequence is 11 residues long. The chain's CDR3 is CASSPGETQYF. The CDR3 region has the DNA TGTGCCAGCAGCCCCGGGGAGACCCAGTACTTC.

The gene calls are TRBV29-1 and TRBJ2-3; D gene ambiguous. The germline V and J ends were trimmed by 7 bases and 1 base, with 21 bases remaining between them. The germline CDR1 and CDR2 sequences are SQVTM and ANQGSEA. CDR3 size: 16 residues. The CDR3 region is CSAPQPPGSGTDTQYF. The CDR3 bases are TGCAGCGCCCCCCAACCGCCCGGGTCGGGCACAGATACGCAGTATTTT.

The genes are TRBV27 and TRBJ2-1, with D possibly TRBD1 on 6 matching bases. The CDR3 length is 15 residues. Germline V gene sequence: CDR1 MNHEY, CDR2 SMNVEV (reference sequence). Trimming pared 3 bases from V and 3 bases from J, leaving 12 bases between. This CDR3 is CASSFAGDDYNEQFF. The CDR3 DNA sequence: TGTGCCAGCAGTTTCGCAGGGGACGACTACAATGAGCAGTTCTTC.